The next 18 T cell receptor beta chains were all read from a single sample in a study of T cell changes during pregnancy in multiple sclerosis. TCRdb's copy holds only in-frame clones and misses some; the assay was immunoSEQ multiplex PCR. This table has tens of thousands of clones, roughly 92% appearing once. The sample was CD8+ T cells from peripheral blood mononuclear cells, taken in the third trimester of pregnancy. These receptors originate from a female donor in good health, enrolled as a control in a pregnancy study.

This clone was detected only once. J is TRBJ1-2 and V is TRBV27; no firm D call. CDR3 length: 15 amino acids. V was trimmed by 0 bases and J by 8 bases, leaving 16 bases between them. Looked up from germline, CDR1 is MNHEY and CDR2 is SMNVEV (reference sequence). The CDR3 loop is CASSLSAPNPGGYTF. The DNA of the CDR3 is TGTGCCAGCAGTTTATCGGCGCCCAATCCGGGGGGCTACACCTTC.

This chain joins TRBV2 and TRBJ1-1; TRBD1 aligns across 7 bases. Unmatched junction bases numbered 7, after V lost 8 bases and J lost 4 bases. Germline V gives CDR1 SNHLY, CDR2 FYNNEI. This CDR3 contains 13 residues. CDR3 nucleotide sequence: TGTGCCAGCCCTCCAGGGGGAATCACTGAAGCTTTCTTT. Amino acid sequence: CASPPGGITEAFF.

CDR3 in amino acids: CASSRESNTEAFF. In DNA form, the CDR3 reads TGTGCCAGCAGCCGGGAATCGAACACTGAAGCTTTCTTT. The chain couples TRBV25-1 to TRBJ1-1, with D unresolved. The CDR3 consists of 13 residues. Trimming took off 6 bases at V and 1 base at J, with 9 bases between the two ends. Germline V lookup: CDR1 MGHDK, CDR2 SYGVNS.

The chain combines TRBV4-3 with TRBJ2-1, with D possibly matching TRBD1 (6 bases). There are 15 residues in the CDR3. Germline V gives CDR1 LGHNA, CDR2 YSLEER. Trimming cost V 0 bases and J 9 bases, with 15 bases left between them. The CDR3 DNA reads TGCGCCAGCAGCCAAGAGGACCCAGGGGCAGGTGAGCAGTTCTTC. It codes for CASSQEDPGAGEQFF.

This clone has just a few counts. V is TRBV27 and J is TRBJ1-1, with 8 bases aligning to TRBD1. This CDR3 region has 16 residues. Germline CDR1 and CDR2: MNHEY and SMNVEV (reference sequence). With V trimmed by 7 bases and J by 1 base, 11 bases remained unmatched. CDR3 nucleotide sequence: TGTGCCAGCACCACAAGGCCAGGGGGCCGGAACACTGAAGCTTTCTTT. This codes for CASTTRPGGRNTEAFF.

This clone was counted ten times or more. The rearrangement links TRBV6-4 to TRBJ2-2; the match to TRBD1 covers 7 bases. CDR3 size: 14 residues. Germline V lookup: CDR1 MRHNA, CDR2 SNTAGT. Losses at the gene ends were 3 bases for V and 6 bases for J; bases not matched to a gene: 4. The CDR3: CASSDGQGAGELFF. CDR3 in DNA: TGTGCCAGCAGTGATGGCCAGGGGGCCGGGGAGCTGTTTTTT.

The chain has TRBV9 and TRBJ1-2; 12 bases match TRBD1. This CDR3 contains 15 residues. Germline CDR1 reads SGDLS; CDR2 reads YYNGEE. V was pared by 4 bases and J by 4 bases, with 5 bases of the junction left unmatched. The CDR3 DNA is TGTGCCAGCAGCCCGGGACAGGGGGCTGGCTATGGCTACACCTTC. Protein sequence: CASSPGQGAGYGYTF.

The chain couples TRBV27 to TRBJ1-2; a weak D match, TRBD1 (6 bases). Trimming removed 5 bases at V and 4 bases at J, with 11 bases between. Germline assignment: CDR1 MNHEY and CDR2 SMNVEV (reference sequence). CDR3 length: 13 amino acids. The CDR3, as DNA: TGTGCCAGCAGTAACGGGACATTCTATGGCTACACCTTC. This translates into CASSNGTFYGYTF.

The gene calls are TRBV15 and TRBJ1-2; D not certain. The CDR3 is 13 residues long. Germline CDR1 reads LNHNV; CDR2 reads YYDKDF (reference sequence). V lost 5 bases to trimming and J lost 4 bases, with 11 bases between them. This chain's CDR3 is CATSETSFYGYTF. CDR3 sequence (DNA): TGTGCCACCAGCGAGACTTCCTTCTATGGCTACACCTTC.

This chain links TRBV7-2 with TRBJ2-7, with 10 bases fitting TRBD1. The ends lost 2 bases at V and 5 bases at J; junction bases unmatched: 3. Germline loops: CDR1 SGHTA, CDR2 FQGNSA. The CDR3 consists of 14 residues. In DNA, the CDR3 is TGTGCCAGCAGCTTATGGGACAGGGGCGACGAGCAGTACTTC. Residues: CASSLWDRGDEQYF.

V gene TRBV13 combines with J gene TRBJ2-1; TRBD1 matches at 8 bases. CDR1 and CDR2 from the germline V gene are PRHDT and FYEKMQ (reference sequence). The trim removed 3 bases at V and 4 bases at J, leaving 8 bases unmatched. This CDR3 is 16 amino acids long. CDR3 residues: CASSFRTGQGYNEQFF. In DNA form, the CDR3 reads TGTGCCAGCAGCTTCCGGACAGGGCAAGGGTACAATGAGCAGTTCTTC.

This rearrangement joins TRBV19 to TRBJ2-7; possibly TRBD1 for D (6 bases). V dropped 6 bases and J dropped 4 bases, with 16 bases sitting between them. The germline V gene encodes CDR1 LNHDA and CDR2 SQIVND (reference sequence). The CDR3 covers 14 residues. The CDR3 loop reads CASSPGGRGYEQYF. In nucleotides, the CDR3 is TGTGCCAGTAGCCCTGGGGGCAGGGGTTACGAGCAGTACTTC.

The chain is built from TRBV9 and TRBJ1-1; 7 positions match TRBD1. V was clipped by 3 bases and J by 8 bases; unmatched bases: 4. This CDR3 region has 12 residues. Germline CDR1 is SGDLS and CDR2 is YYNGEE. In DNA, the CDR3 is TGTGCCAGCAGCGATGGGGACAGCGAAGCTTTCTTT. Translation gives CASSDGDSEAFF.

V gene TRBV7-9 combines with J gene TRBJ2-5, with TRBD2 identical over 8 bases. There are 17 residues in the CDR3. Unmatched junction bases numbered 7, after V lost 1 base and J lost 0 bases. Germline CDR1 and CDR2: SEHNR and FQNEAQ (reference sequence). CDR3: CASSLVLTSGDQETQYF. The DNA for the CDR3 is TGTGCCAGCAGCTTAGTATTAACTAGCGGTGACCAAGAGACCCAGTACTTC.

The chain employs TRBV19 and TRBJ1-3, with 8 bases lining up with TRBD1. This CDR3 has 14 residues. The germline V gene has CDR1 LNHDA and CDR2 SQIVND (reference sequence). J lost 0 bases, V lost 8 bases, and 3 bases had no gene match. The CDR3 loop is CASDTGGSGNTIYF. In DNA form, the CDR3 reads TGTGCCAGTGATACAGGGGGCTCTGGAAACACCATATATTTT.

The V call is TRBV6-1, the J call TRBJ1-1, with a tentative D call TRBD1 (5 bases). The ends were cut back, 3 bases at V and 2 bases at J, with 7 bases in the middle. CDR3 length: 13 residues. In germline, CDR1 is MNHNS, CDR2 SASEGT. The CDR3 here is CASSDRENTEAFF. In DNA, the CDR3 is TGTGCCAGCAGTGACAGGGAAAACACTGAAGCTTTCTTT.

This sequence joins TRBV27 and TRBJ2-1, with 9 bases identical to TRBD1. Trimming cost V 2 bases and J 7 bases; bases outside gene matches: 3. This CDR3 has 14 amino acids. Germline V gene lookup returns CDR1 MNHEY and CDR2 SMNVEV (reference sequence). The CDR3 DNA reads TGTGCCAGCAGTTTAGAGACAGGGGGTAATGAGCAGTTCTTC. Translation: CASSLETGGNEQFF.

The chain couples TRBV4-2 to TRBJ1-3; perhaps TRBD1 as D (5 bases). Looked up from germline, CDR1 is LGHNA and CDR2 is YNFKEQ. The CDR3 totals 19 residues. V lost 0 bases and J lost 2, with 20 bases in between. Here the CDR3 DNA reads TGTGCCAGCAGCCAAGAATCTCTGGTGCTGTGGGGGGCTGGAAACACCATATATTTT. Translated: CASSQESLVLWGAGNTIYF.